The 3 T cell receptor beta chains reported below all come from one sample, sequenced in a study of read filtering for tumor transcriptome and immune sequencing. From around 0.4 ug of RNA, a library with molecular barcoded alpha/delta and beta/gamma adaptors was made. One entry per CDR3 protein, called by TCRdb with MiXCR from the reads. The repertoire consists of 40,000 or so distinct CDR3 sequences, with roughly 13% occurring once and the leading ten covering 25% to 30%. The specimen was a population of CD138-negative cells sorted from bone marrow. The receptors were sampled from a donor aged 40 or over with multiple myeloma.

This clonotype occurred many times. The chain joins TRBV5-1 to TRBJ2-6, with D possibly called TRBD1 or TRBD2 (5 bases each). There are 15 residues in the CDR3. Germline lookup yields CDR1 SGHRS and CDR2 YFSETQ. Between the trimmed V and J ends, which lost 7 bases and 0 bases, there was a span of 11 bases. CDR3 protein: CASHEGPSGANVLTF. CDR3 DNA: TGCGCCAGCCACGAGGGGCCCTCTGGGGCCAACGTCCTGACTTTC.

There are many counts of this clonotype. CDR3 DNA: TGTGCCAGCAGTTTAGCGAAAAGGGTAGGCGAGCAGTACTTC. Translated, it gives CASSLAKRVGEQYF. This rearrangement joins TRBV12-3 or TRBV12-4 to TRBJ2-7, with no clear D. V dropped 0 bases and J dropped 6 bases, with 12 bases sitting between them. This CDR3 comprises 14 residues.

The rearrangement uses TRBV6-2 or TRBV6-3 and TRBJ2-1, with a tentative D call TRBD2 (5 bases). V was pared by 5 bases and J by 9 bases, with 23 bases between. The CDR3 has 16 residues. Germline loops: CDR1 MNHEY, CDR2 SVGEGT. In DNA, the CDR3 is TGTGCCAGCAGTCCCCTCAGTATCGAGGGCGCGGGTGAGCAGTTCTTC. Its translation: CASSPLSIEGAGEQFF.